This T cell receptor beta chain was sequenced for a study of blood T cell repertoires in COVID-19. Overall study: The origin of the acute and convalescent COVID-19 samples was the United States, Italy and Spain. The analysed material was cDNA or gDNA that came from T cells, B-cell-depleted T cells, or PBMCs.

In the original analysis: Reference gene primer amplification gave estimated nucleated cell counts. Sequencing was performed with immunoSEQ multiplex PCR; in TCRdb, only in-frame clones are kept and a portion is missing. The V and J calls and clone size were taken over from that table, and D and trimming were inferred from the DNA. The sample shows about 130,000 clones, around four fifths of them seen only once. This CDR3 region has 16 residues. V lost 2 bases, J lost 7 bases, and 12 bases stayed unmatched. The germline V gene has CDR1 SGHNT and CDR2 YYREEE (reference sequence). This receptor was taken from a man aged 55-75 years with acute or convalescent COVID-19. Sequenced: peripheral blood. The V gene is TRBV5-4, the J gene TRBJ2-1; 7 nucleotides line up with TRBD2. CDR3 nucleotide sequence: TGTGCCAGCAGCTTTCTGAGCGGGGCTATAAGAAATGAGCAGTTCTTC. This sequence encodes CASSFLSGAIRNEQFF. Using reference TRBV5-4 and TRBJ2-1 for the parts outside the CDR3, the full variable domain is ETGVTQSPTHLIKTRGQQVTLRCSSQSGHNTVSWYQQALGQGPQFIFQYYREEENGRGNFPPRFSGLQFPNYSSELNVNALELDDSALYLCASSFLSGAIRNEQFFGPGTRLTVL.